This TCR beta chain is drawn from a study of T cells in pancreatic ductal adenocarcinoma. Selected pancreatic ductal adenocarcinoma patients had undergone surgery without neoadjuvant therapy. Remarks on this clone: Its specificity is unknown.

CDR1 is SGHNT, CDR2 YYREEE, per germline (reference sequence). V was pared by 1 base and J by 2 bases, with 7 bases between. This CDR3 spans 13 amino acids. Some clones are missing from TCRdb's copy, which holds only in-frame ones; the method was immunoSEQ multiplex PCR. This table has about 100,000 clones, 90% to 95% appearing once. Study-wide findings and caveats: Comparisons of tumor and blood clonality may show falsely lower tumor diversity. Mean clonality was roughly 0.1 in tumors and 0.06 to 0.085 in blood, not significantly different.

Sample: PBMCs. The chain uses TRBV5-4 and TRBJ2-7, with D possibly matching TRBD1 (5 bases). The TCR originated in a human donor with pancreatic ductal adenocarcinoma. The CDR3 nucleotides are TGTGCCAGCAGCTTGAAGGGGACCTACGAGCAGTACTTC. It is translated as CASSLKGTYEQYF.